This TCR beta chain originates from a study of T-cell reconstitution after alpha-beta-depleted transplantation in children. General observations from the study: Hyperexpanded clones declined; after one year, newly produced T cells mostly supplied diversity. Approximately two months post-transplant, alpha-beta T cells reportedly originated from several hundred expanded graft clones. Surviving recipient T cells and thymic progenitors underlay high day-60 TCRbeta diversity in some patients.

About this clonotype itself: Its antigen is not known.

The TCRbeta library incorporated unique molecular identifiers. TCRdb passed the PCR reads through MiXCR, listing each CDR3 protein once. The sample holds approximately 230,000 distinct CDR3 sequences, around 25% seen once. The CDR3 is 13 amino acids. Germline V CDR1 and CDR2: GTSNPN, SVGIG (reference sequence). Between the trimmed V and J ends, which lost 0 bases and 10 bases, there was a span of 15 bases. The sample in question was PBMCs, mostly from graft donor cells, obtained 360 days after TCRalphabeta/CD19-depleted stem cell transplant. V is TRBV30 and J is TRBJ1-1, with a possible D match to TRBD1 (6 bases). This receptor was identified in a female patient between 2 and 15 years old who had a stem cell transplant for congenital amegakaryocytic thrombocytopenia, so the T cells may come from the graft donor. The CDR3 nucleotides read TGTGCCTGGAGTGTACGAGGGGGATCCGGAGCTTTCTTT. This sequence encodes CAWSVRGGSGAFF.